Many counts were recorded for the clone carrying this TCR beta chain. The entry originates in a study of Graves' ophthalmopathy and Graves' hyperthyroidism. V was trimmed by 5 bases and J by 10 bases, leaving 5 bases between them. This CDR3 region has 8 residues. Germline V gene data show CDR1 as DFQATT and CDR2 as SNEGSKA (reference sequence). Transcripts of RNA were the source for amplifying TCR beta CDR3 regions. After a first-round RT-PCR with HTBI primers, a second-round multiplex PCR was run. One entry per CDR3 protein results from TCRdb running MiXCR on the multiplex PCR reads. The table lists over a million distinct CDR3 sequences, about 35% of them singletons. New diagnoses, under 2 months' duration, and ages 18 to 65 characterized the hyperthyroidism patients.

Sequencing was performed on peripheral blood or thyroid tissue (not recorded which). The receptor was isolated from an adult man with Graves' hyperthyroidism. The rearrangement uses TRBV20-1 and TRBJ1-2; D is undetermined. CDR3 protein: CSASFYTF. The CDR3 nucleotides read TGCAGTGCTTCTTTCTACACCTTC.